This TCR beta chain was recorded in a study of T cells in Graves' hyperthyroidism and ophthalmopathy. Study details: Blood was drawn when the patient was first diagnosed and still untreated.

Amplified TCR beta CDR3 regions came from RNA transcripts. A first-round RT-PCR of the TCR CDR3 used the HTBI primer set. TCRdb independently ran MiXCR on the multiplex PCR reads; one entry per CDR3 protein. In the table there are about 590,000 distinct CDR3 sequences, around a sixth of which are singletons. The CDR3 is made up of 13 amino acids. Germline CDR1 GTSNPN, CDR2 SVGIG (reference sequence). V gave up 1 base and J gave up 1 base, with 7 bases separating them. Overall study findings and caveats: A model using 13 V-J features told ophthalmopathy apart from stable hyperthyroidism.

There are a few counts of this clonotype. Its antigen is unidentified. Patients were aged 18 to 65, had disease duration under 2 months, and had newly diagnosed hyperthyroidism. Patients were excluded for uncontrolled infection, other autoimmune disease, pregnancy or lactation. Material for sequencing was blood. The TCR sequence derives from a young woman with Graves' hyperthyroidism. V and J are TRBV30 and TRBJ1-1; D gene unclear. CDR3: CAWSGLGNTEAFF. The CDR3 DNA is TGTGCCTGGAGTGGACTTGGGAACACTGAAGCTTTCTTT.